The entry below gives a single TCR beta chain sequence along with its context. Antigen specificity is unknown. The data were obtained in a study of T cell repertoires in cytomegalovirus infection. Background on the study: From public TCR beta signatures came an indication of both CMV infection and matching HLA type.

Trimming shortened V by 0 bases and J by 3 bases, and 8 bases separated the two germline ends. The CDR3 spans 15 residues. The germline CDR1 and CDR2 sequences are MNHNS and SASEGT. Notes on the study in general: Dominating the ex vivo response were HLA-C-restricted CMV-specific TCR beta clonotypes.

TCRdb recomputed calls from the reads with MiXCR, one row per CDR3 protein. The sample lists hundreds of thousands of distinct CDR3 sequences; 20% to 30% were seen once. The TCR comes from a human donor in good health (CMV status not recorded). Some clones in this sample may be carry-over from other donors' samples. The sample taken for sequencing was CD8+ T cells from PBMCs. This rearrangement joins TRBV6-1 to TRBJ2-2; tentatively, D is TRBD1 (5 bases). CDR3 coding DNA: TGTGCCAGCAGTGAAGCAGGGGTGGACACCGGGGAGCTGTTTTTT. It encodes CASSEAGVDTGELFF.